The clone carrying this T cell receptor beta chain showed up many times. Its antigen is not identified. CDR3 size: 16 residues. Germline V gene sequence: CDR1 DFQATT, CDR2 SNEGSKA (reference sequence). Trimming cost V 4 bases and J 2 bases, with 19 bases left between them. This sample is part of a study of breast tumors, draining lymph nodes, adjacent tissues. Study results and limitations: Tumor TCR diversity was below lymph nodes but above nontumor tissue. Data only fit, rather than demonstrated, lymph node origin of most tumor T cells. The data were judged consistent with most tumor T cells coming from lymph node and expanding in tumor. Compared with basal-like, luminal-like tumors shared significantly more repertoire with nontumor tissue.

Each CDR3 protein is one row after TCRdb ran MiXCR on the multiplex PCR reads. The repertoire includes around 140,000 distinct CDR3 sequences, more than 20% of them detected once, and about 2.6% sits in the top ten. Axillary draining lymph nodes of breast cancer patients supplied the node samples. This clonotype originated in a female donor with breast cancer. Some clones in this sample may be carry-over from other donors' samples. The chain uses TRBV20-1 and TRBJ2-3, with D perhaps given as TRBD1 or TRBD2 (7 bases each). Sequencing input: axillary lymph node tissue. The CDR3 spells CSATPWGGGVTDTQYF. CDR3 coding DNA: TGCAGTGCTACCCCCTGGGGAGGGGGCGTCACAGATACGCAGTATTTT.